Each of the 25 T cell receptor beta chains below was sequenced from the same sample in a study of neoadjuvant nivolumab and ipilimumab in lung cancer. Repertoires were generated with immunoSEQ multiplex PCR, while TCRdb's copy carries only in-frame clones and drops some. The table includes about 28,000 clones, 70% to 80% detected once. The source was tumor tissue, collected after neoadjuvant nivolumab, alone or with ipilimumab, at or shortly before surgery. The source is an adult with non-small cell lung cancer.

The chain is built from TRBV29-1 and TRBJ2-3; D is unclear. Germline V CDR1 and CDR2: SQVTM, ANQGSEA. Trimming stripped 6 bases from V and 2 bases from J, with 12 bases between. This CDR3 region has 13 residues. CDR3 DNA sequence: TGCAGCGTGGCCCGCCCTCTCACAGATACGCAGTATTTT. It is translated as CSVARPLTDTQYF.

The chain has TRBV28 and TRBJ1-2, with D possibly TRBD1 on 6 matching bases. In germline, CDR1 is MDHEN, CDR2 SYDVKM. Trimming cost V 5 bases and J 2 bases, with 6 bases left between them. CDR3 length: 12 residues. The CDR3 bases are TGTGCCAGCAGTACAGGGAACTATGGCTACACCTTC. This sequence encodes CASSTGNYGYTF.

This clone was detected a few times. V gene TRBV19 combines with J gene TRBJ1-1; the D is unclear. V dropped 5 bases and J dropped 1 base, with 8 bases sitting between them. The CDR3 runs 13 residues. Germline V gene lookup returns CDR1 LNHDA and CDR2 SQIVND (reference sequence). The CDR3 region is CASSGTPNTEAFF. CDR3 bases: TGTGCCAGTAGTGGTACGCCGAACACTGAAGCTTTCTTT.

V gene TRBV6-5 combines with J gene TRBJ2-7; 11 bases fit TRBD1. V trimming: 7 bases; J trimming: 3 bases; junction bases outside the gene matches: 5. Germline assignment: CDR1 MNHEY and CDR2 SVGAGI. This CDR3 comprises 14 residues. The CDR3 loop is CASKAGTGGYEQYF. For the CDR3, the DNA is TGTGCCAGCAAAGCCGGGACAGGGGGCTACGAGCAGTACTTC.

The CDR3 loop reads CASSISGRGNYGYTF. CDR3 sequence (DNA): TGTGCCAGTAGTATATCGGGCAGGGGAAACTATGGCTACACCTTC. The rearrangement joins TRBV19 to TRBJ1-2, with D perhaps TRBD1 (6 bases). The ends were cut back, 2 bases at V and 2 bases at J, with 12 bases in the middle. From germline, CDR1 is LNHDA and CDR2 SQIVND (reference sequence). The CDR3 totals 15 residues.

This clone has more than one count but fewer than ten. The V gene is TRBV19, the J gene TRBJ1-5, with D possibly TRBD1 on 6 matching bases. Per germline, CDR1 LNHDA and CDR2 SQIVND (reference sequence). V gave up 9 bases and J gave up 0 bases, with 9 bases separating them. The CDR3 has 13 amino acids. The CDR3 DNA reads TGTGCCAGCGGGACACCTAGCAATCAGCCCCAGCATTTT. It specifies CASGTPSNQPQHF. The variable domain in full, with the rest retrieved from reference TRBV19 and TRBJ1-5, is DGGITQSPKYLFRKEGQNVTLSCEQNLNHDAMYWYRQDPGQGLRLIYYSQIVNDFQKGDIAEGYSVSREKKESFPLTVTSAQKNPTAFYLCASGTPSNQPQHFGDGTRLSIL.

This chain joins TRBV11-2 and TRBJ2-1, with a weak D call TRBD1 (5 bases). Germline V gives CDR1 SGHAT, CDR2 FQNNGV. The CDR3 is made up of 15 amino acids. V was clipped by 0 bases and J by 0 bases, with 6 bases between them. The CDR3 bases are TGTGCCAGCAGCTTAGAGCAGGGCTCCTACAATGAGCAGTTCTTC. Amino acids: CASSLEQGSYNEQFF.

This clone was detected only a few times. This rearrangement joins TRBV5-4 to TRBJ1-2; TRBD1 matches at 7 bases. After removal of 1 base from V and 14 bases from J, the junction contained 8 bases not matched to a gene. The CDR3 covers 12 residues. Germline V gives CDR1 SGHNT, CDR2 YYREEE (reference sequence). DNA of the CDR3: TGTGCCAGCAGCTTGCGGGGACAGTTGCTAACCTTC. It translates to CASSLRGQLLTF.

The chain has TRBV5-5 and TRBJ2-6; D gene unclear. Germline loops: CDR1 SGHKS, CDR2 YYEKEE (reference sequence). This CDR3 has 18 amino acids. Trimming cost V 1 base and J 3 bases, with 17 bases left between them. CDR3 DNA sequence: TGTGCCAGCAGCTTGAGTCAGGATTTCCTAGGTGGGGCCAACGTCCTGACTTTC. As protein: CASSLSQDFLGGANVLTF.

The rearrangement joins TRBV11-2 to TRBJ2-3; D is undetermined. The CDR3 sequence is 13 residues long. The germline V gene encodes CDR1 SGHAT and CDR2 FQNNGV. Trimming left V 4 bases short and J 6 bases short, with 11 bases between. The CDR3 nucleotides read TGTGCCAGCAGCTCCTCAACGACCGATACGCAGTATTTT. Translation: CASSSSTTDTQYF.

The chain's CDR3 is CASSPRGHGYTF. CDR3 bases: TGTGCCAGCAGCCCACGGGGGCATGGCTACACCTTC. This chain joins TRBV6-5 and TRBJ1-2; tentative D call: TRBD1 (6 bases). The CDR3 length is 12 residues. Germline V gene lookup returns CDR1 MNHEY and CDR2 SVGAGI. Trimming took 6 bases from V and 6 from J, leaving 11 bases between them.

This clone has only a few counts. This sequence joins TRBV14 and TRBJ1-2, with D maybe TRBD1 (5 bases). In germline, CDR1 is SGHDN, CDR2 FVKESK. The CDR3 has 13 residues. V was clipped by 2 bases and J by 8 bases, with 12 bases between them. CDR3 coding DNA: TGTGCCAGCAGCCAATTCCCCGGGGGGGGCTACACCTTC. Translating it yields CASSQFPGGGYTF.

J is TRBJ2-2 and V is TRBV5-1; 8 bases are shared with TRBD2. V lost 6 bases to trimming and J lost 4 bases; unmatched junction nucleotides: 11. Germline-derived CDR1 and CDR2 are SGHRS and YFSETQ. CDR3 size: 16 residues. The CDR3 region has the DNA TGCGCCAGCACCGGGGGGGTCCATCGTTCCACCGGGGAGCTGTTTTTT. Encoded protein: CASTGGVHRSTGELFF. The full variable domain, its missing parts supplied by reference TRBV5-1 and TRBJ2-2, is KAGVTQTPRYLIKTRGQQVTLSCSPISGHRSVSWYQQTPGQGLQFLFEYFSETQRNKGNFPGRFSGRQFSNSRSEMNVSTLELGDSALYLCASTGGVHRSTGELFFGEGSRLTVL.

The chain combines TRBV5-1 with TRBJ1-5, with 8 nucleotides matching TRBD1. Looked up from germline, CDR1 is SGHRS and CDR2 is YFSETQ. Germline trimming cut 4 bases from V and 2 bases from J; bases unmatched to any gene: 2. The CDR3 covers 14 residues. The CDR3 DNA sequence: TGCGCCAGCAGCCCGACAGGGGGCAATCAGCCCCAGCATTTT. Its protein is CASSPTGGNQPQHF.

This clone has just a few counts. The J gene is TRBJ2-1, the V gene TRBV5-5; D might be TRBD1 or TRBD2, each matching 5 bases. The CDR3 extends over 15 amino acids. The germline V and J ends were trimmed by 4 bases and 3 bases, with 14 bases remaining between them. CDR1 and CDR2 (germline): SGHKS, YYEKEE (reference sequence). The CDR3 loop reads CASSRGRENYNEQFF. CDR3 bases: TGTGCCAGCAGCCGGGGACGGGAAAACTACAATGAGCAGTTCTTC.

This clone was seen a few times. This chain connects TRBV19 to TRBJ1-1; no reliable D call. CDR1 is LNHDA and CDR2 is SQIVND in the germline V gene (reference sequence). The CDR3 is made up of 13 amino acids. The V end lost 1 base, the J end lost 1 base, and 4 bases lay between the germline ends. The CDR3 spells CASSIGQNTEAFF. The CDR3 DNA follows: TGTGCCAGTAGTATAGGGCAGAACACTGAAGCTTTCTTT.

This clone occurred once. The CDR3 protein is CASSVEGGGETQYF. CDR3 nucleotides: TGTGCCAGCAGCGTAGAGGGGGGAGGAGAGACCCAGTACTTC. This chain uses TRBV9 with TRBJ2-5, with D possibly called TRBD1 or TRBD2 (6 bases each). Trimming removed 0 bases at V and 4 bases at J, with 10 bases between. The CDR3 spans 14 residues. Germline V gives CDR1 SGDLS, CDR2 YYNGEE.

The chain joins TRBV29-1 to TRBJ2-7; possibly TRBD1 for D (5 bases). The V end was cut by 1 base, the J end by 2 bases, with 9 bases between. Germline V gives CDR1 SQVTM, CDR2 ANQGSEA. There are 13 residues in the CDR3. The CDR3 reads CSVEVGAAYEQYF. The CDR3, as DNA: TGCAGCGTTGAAGTTGGGGCGGCCTACGAGCAGTACTTC.

The chain has TRBV9 and TRBJ2-3; 9 bases match TRBD2. The ends lost 0 bases at V and 6 bases at J; junction bases unmatched: 8. This CDR3 has 16 residues. Germline lookup yields CDR1 SGDLS and CDR2 YYNGEE. The CDR3 nucleotides read TGTGCCAGCAGCGTAGCTCCGCGGGGGGGCGGGGATACGCAGTATTTT. Translation: CASSVAPRGGGDTQYF. Variable domain in full (rest from reference TRBV9 and TRBJ2-3): DSGVTQTPKHLITATGQRVTLRCSPRSGDLSVYWYQQSLDQGLQFLIQYYNGEERAKGNILERFSAQQFPDLHSELNLSSLELGDSALYFCASSVAPRGGGDTQYFGPGTRLTVL.

The chain carries TRBV30 and TRBJ1-5; D perhaps matches TRBD1 (6 bases). The germline V gene encodes CDR1 GTSNPN and CDR2 SVGIG (reference sequence). Trimming removed 3 bases at V and 5 bases at J, with 17 bases between. This CDR3 is 15 amino acids long. The CDR3, as DNA: TGTGCCTGGAGATCCGGGACACCCCGGGATCAGCCCCAGCATTTT. Its translation: CAWRSGTPRDQPQHF. The full variable domain, completed using reference TRBV30 and TRBJ1-5, is SQTIHQWPATLVQPVGSPLSLECTVEGTSNPNLYWYRQAAGRGLQLLFYSVGIGQISSEVPQNLSASRPQDRQFILSSKKLLLSDSGFYLCAWRSGTPRDQPQHFGDGTRLSIL.

The V call is TRBV29-1, the J call TRBJ1-1; 9 bases align to TRBD1. In germline, CDR1 is SQVTM, CDR2 ANQGSEA. This CDR3 contains 14 residues. Unmatched junction bases numbered 8, after V lost 7 bases and J lost 2 bases. In nucleotides, the CDR3 is TGCAGCGGCGGGACAGGGAGGTTTAACACTGAAGCTTTCTTT. Its translation is CSGGTGRFNTEAFF.

This clone was picked up a small number of times. This sequence joins TRBV5-1 and TRBJ1-1; 8 bases agree with TRBD1. Germline V gene sequence: CDR1 SGHRS, CDR2 YFSETQ. This CDR3 region has 15 residues. V lost 2 bases to trimming and J lost 1 base; unmatched junction nucleotides: 4. In nucleotides, the CDR3 is TGCGCCAGCAGCTTACTCGGACAGGGGAACACTGAAGCTTTCTTT. It is translated as CASSLLGQGNTEAFF.

The V and J genes are TRBV10-2 and TRBJ1-1, with D hard to call. V was cut by 1 base and J by 1 base, with 4 bases left in between. The CDR3 totals 13 residues. Looked up from germline, CDR1 is WSHSY and CDR2 is SAAADI. The CDR3 here is CASSEYRNTEAFF. The CDR3 bases are TGCGCCAGCAGTGAGTATAGGAACACTGAAGCTTTCTTT.

This chain uses TRBV6-5 with TRBJ1-5; possibly TRBD1 for D (6 bases). Germline lookup yields CDR1 MNHEY and CDR2 SVGAGI. This CDR3 has 15 amino acids. V gave up 2 bases and J gave up 3 bases, with 11 bases separating them. CDR3 bases: TGTGCCAGCAGTTACCGAGGGGGGTCCAATCAGCCCCAGCATTTT. This gives the protein CASSYRGGSNQPQHF.

The V gene is TRBV21-1, the J gene TRBJ2-2; the D segment call TRBD1 is taken from the table without a DNA check. TRBV21-1 is tagged as a pseudogene. The CDR3 covers 16 residues. CDR3 in amino acids: CASSKLVNRDTGELFF. The CDR3 DNA follows: TGTGCCAGCAGCAAATTGGTAAACAGGGATACCGGGGAGCTGTTTTTT.